This T cell receptor (beta chain) was captured by sequencing in a study of blood T cell repertoires in COVID-19. About the study: Italy, Spain and the United States were the sources of the convalescent and acute COVID-19 samples.

V dropped 3 bases and J dropped 4 bases, with 16 bases sitting between them. The CDR3 extends over 16 amino acids. Germline values: CDR1 MNHNS, CDR2 SASEGT. This clone was seen a handful of times. In the authors' workflow: Counts of nucleated cells, estimated from reference gene primer amplification, were obtained. Measured with immunoSEQ multiplex PCR; TCRdb has only the in-frame clones, and not every one. That table gives V, J and clone size, and the DNA gave D and trimming. The top ten hold about 20% of the sample, which has fewer than 85,000 clones, more than 60% seen once. Sequencing was done on a sample of peripheral blood. The V call is TRBV6-1, the J call TRBJ1-3; perhaps TRBD1 as D (5 bases). The source is a man between 60 and 75 years old with acute or convalescent COVID-19. As DNA, the CDR3 is TGTGCCAGCAGTGACTTGGGCAGGGAAACGGGAAACACCATATATTTT. This gives the protein CASSDLGRETGNTIYF.